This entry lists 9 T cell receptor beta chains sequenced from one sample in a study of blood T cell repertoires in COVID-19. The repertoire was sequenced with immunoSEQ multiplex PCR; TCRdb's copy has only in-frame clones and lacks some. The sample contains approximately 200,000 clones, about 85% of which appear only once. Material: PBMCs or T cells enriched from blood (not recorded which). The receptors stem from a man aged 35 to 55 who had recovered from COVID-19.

The CDR3 loop is CASSQGVGQGYEQYF. DNA of the CDR3: TGTGCCAGCAGCCAAGGGGTGGGACAAGGCTACGAGCAGTACTTC. This chain uses TRBV4-2 with TRBJ2-7, with D maybe TRBD1 (6 bases). Germline values: CDR1 LGHNA, CDR2 YNFKEQ. The CDR3 runs to 15 residues. The V and J ends lost 1 base and 3 bases respectively, with 13 bases between them.

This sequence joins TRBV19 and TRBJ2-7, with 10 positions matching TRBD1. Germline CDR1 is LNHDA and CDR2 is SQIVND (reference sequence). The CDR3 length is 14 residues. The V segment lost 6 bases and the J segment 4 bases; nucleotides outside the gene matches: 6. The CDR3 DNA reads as TGTGCCAGTAGCAATGGGGGACAGGGGTACGAGCAGTACTTC. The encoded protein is CASSNGGQGYEQYF.

The CDR3 sequence: CASTAGDEQFF. The CDR3 DNA sequence: TGTGCCAGCACAGCGGGCGATGAGCAGTTCTTC. V usage is TRBV2 and J usage is TRBJ2-1; maybe TRBD2 (6 bases). The germline V and J ends were trimmed by 7 bases and 8 bases, with 9 bases remaining between them. CDR3 length: 11 amino acids. Germline V lookup: CDR1 SNHLY, CDR2 FYNNEI.

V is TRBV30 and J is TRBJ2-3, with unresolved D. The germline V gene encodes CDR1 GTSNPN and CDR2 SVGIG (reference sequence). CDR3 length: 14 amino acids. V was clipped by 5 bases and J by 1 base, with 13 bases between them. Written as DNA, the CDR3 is TGTGCCTGGGGGTGGGCTTCGGGCACAGATACGCAGTATTTT. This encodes CAWGWASGTDTQYF. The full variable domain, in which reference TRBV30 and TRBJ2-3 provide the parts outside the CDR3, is SQTIHQWPATLVQPVGSPLSLECTVEGTSNPNLYWYRQAAGRGLQLLFYSVGIGQISSEVPQNLSASRPQDRQFILSSKKLLLSDSGFYLCAWGWASGTDTQYFGPGTRLTVL.

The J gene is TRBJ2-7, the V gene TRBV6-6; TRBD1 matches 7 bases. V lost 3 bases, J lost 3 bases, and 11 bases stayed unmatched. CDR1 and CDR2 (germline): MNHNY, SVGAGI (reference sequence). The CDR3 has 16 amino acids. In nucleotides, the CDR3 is TGTGCCAGCAGTTATCCATCGGGACAGAACTTCTACGAGCAGTACTTC. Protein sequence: CASSYPSGQNFYEQYF.

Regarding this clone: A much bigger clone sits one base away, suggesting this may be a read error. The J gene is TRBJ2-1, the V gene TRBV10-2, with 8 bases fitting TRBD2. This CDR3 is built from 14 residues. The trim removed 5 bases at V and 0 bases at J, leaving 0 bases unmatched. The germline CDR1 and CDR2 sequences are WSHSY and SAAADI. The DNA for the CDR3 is TGCGCCAGCAGTAGCGGGAGCTCCTACAATGAGCAGTTCTTC. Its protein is CASSSGSSYNEQFF.

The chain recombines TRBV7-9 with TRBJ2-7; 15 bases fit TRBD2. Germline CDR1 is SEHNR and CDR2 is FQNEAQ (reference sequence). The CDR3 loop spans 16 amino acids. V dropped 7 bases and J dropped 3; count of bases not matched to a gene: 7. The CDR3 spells CASIPPGLAGGYEQYF. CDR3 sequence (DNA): TGTGCCAGCATCCCCCCGGGACTAGCGGGGGGCTACGAGCAGTACTTC.

The CDR3 spells CASTSGSSETQYF. The CDR3, as DNA: TGTGCCAGTACTAGCGGGAGTTCAGAGACCCAGTACTTC. The chain has TRBV5-7 and TRBJ2-5, with TRBD2 matching over 11 bases. TRBV5-7 is an ORF, and what it does is uncertain. V trimming: 8 bases; J trimming: 4 bases; junction bases outside the gene matches: 4. This CDR3 is built from 13 residues.

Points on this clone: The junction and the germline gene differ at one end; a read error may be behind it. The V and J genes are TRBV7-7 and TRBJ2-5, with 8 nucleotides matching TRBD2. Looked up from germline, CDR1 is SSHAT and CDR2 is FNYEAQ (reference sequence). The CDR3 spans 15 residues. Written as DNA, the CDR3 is TGTGCTAGCAGCTTATCCAGCGGGAGTGGAGAGACCCAGTACTTC. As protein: CASSLSSGSGETQYF.